Below are 16 T cell receptor beta chains sequenced from a single sample in a study of cytotoxic CD8 clonotypes in ibrutinib-treated CLL. Generated by immunoSEQ multiplex PCR, the TCRdb table keeps only in-frame clones and is missing some. The sample shows roughly 200,000 clones, 70% of them seen only once. Sequenced material: PBMCs, taken after 12 months of ibrutinib treatment. The source is a human donor with chronic lymphocytic leukemia.

The V gene is TRBV9, the J gene TRBJ1-1, with D possibly TRBD1 on 5 matching bases. V dropped 4 bases and J dropped 1 base, with 14 bases sitting between them. The germline V gene has CDR1 SGDLS and CDR2 YYNGEE. This CDR3 comprises 15 residues. CDR3 residues: CASSRLDTGNTEAFF. CDR3 nucleotide sequence: TGTGCCAGCAGCCGCTTAGACACAGGGAACACTGAAGCTTTCTTT.

This clone has more than one count but fewer than ten. The chain carries TRBV19 and TRBJ1-5, with TRBD1 matching 8 bases. The CDR3 loop spans 16 amino acids. J gave up 1 base and V 8 bases, and 10 bases lay outside the gene matches. CDR1 LNHDA and CDR2 SQIVND come from the germline V gene (reference sequence). CDR3 amino acids: CASQDRGAGSNQPQHF. In nucleotides, the CDR3 is TGTGCCAGTCAAGACAGGGGCGCTGGCAGCAATCAGCCCCAGCATTTT.

This clone turned up a few times. The V gene is TRBV9, the J gene TRBJ1-2, with D perhaps matching TRBD1 (5 bases). The germline gives CDR1 SGDLS, CDR2 YYNGEE. Trimming stripped 0 bases from V and 4 bases from J, with 10 bases between. The CDR3 is 14 amino acids. This CDR3 is CASSVAMGGYGYTF. DNA for the CDR3: TGTGCCAGCAGCGTAGCTATGGGGGGCTATGGCTACACCTTC. The whole variable domain, remainder taken from reference TRBV9 and TRBJ1-2, is DSGVTQTPKHLITATGQRVTLRCSPRSGDLSVYWYQQSLDQGLQFLIQYYNGEERAKGNILERFSAQQFPDLHSELNLSSLELGDSALYFCASSVAMGGYGYTFGSGTRLTVV.

This clone was recorded once. CDR3: CASSLASGNTGELFF. Written as DNA, the CDR3 is TGTGCCAGCAGCTTAGCCTCCGGGAACACCGGGGAGCTGTTTTTT. J is TRBJ2-2 and V is TRBV11-1; D not certain. Trimming removed 0 bases from V and 1 base from J, with 6 bases in between. Per germline, CDR1 SGHAT and CDR2 FQDESV (reference sequence). CDR3 length: 15 residues.

The gene calls are TRBV11-2 and TRBJ2-3, with 7 bases identical to TRBD2. The CDR3 spans 14 residues. J gave up 2 bases and V 4 bases, and 3 bases lay outside the gene matches. Germline loops: CDR1 SGHAT, CDR2 FQNNGV. The CDR3 spells CASSSGTITDTQYF. Written as DNA, the CDR3 is TGTGCCAGCAGCTCCGGGACTATCACAGATACGCAGTATTTT.

This clone has only one observation. V gene TRBV28 combines with J gene TRBJ2-7; 8 bases map to TRBD2. The V and J ends lost 10 bases and 4 bases, in that order; junction bases with no gene match: 24. CDR1 is MDHEN and CDR2 is SYDVKM in the germline V gene. The CDR3 contains 18 residues. The CDR3 loop reads CATKGGGAGDAPFYEQYF. CDR3 in DNA: TGTGCCACCAAAGGAGGAGGAGCGGGAGATGCCCCCTTTTACGAGCAGTACTTC.

The genes are TRBV5-1 and TRBJ2-6; no reliable D call. Trimming stripped 4 bases from V and 0 bases from J, with 11 bases between. The CDR3 sequence is 16 residues long. Germline values: CDR1 SGHRS, CDR2 YFSETQ. CDR3 residues: CASSPGRSSGANVLTF. The CDR3 nucleotides read TGCGCCAGCAGCCCCGGACGGAGCTCTGGGGCCAACGTCCTGACTTTC. Looking up the rest from reference TRBV5-1 and TRBJ2-6 gives the full variable domain: KAGVTQTPRYLIKTRGQQVTLSCSPISGHRSVSWYQQTPGQGLQFLFEYFSETQRNKGNFPGRFSGRQFSNSRSEMNVSTLELGDSALYLCASSPGRSSGANVLTFGAGSRLTVL.

The chain uses TRBV6-5 and TRBJ1-5, with D perhaps TRBD1 (6 bases). The V end lost 6 bases, the J end lost 0 bases, and 12 bases lay between the germline ends. The CDR3 is made up of 15 amino acids. Germline V gene data show CDR1 as MNHEY and CDR2 as SVGAGI. The CDR3 loop reads CASSLDRTSNQPQHF. DNA of the CDR3: TGTGCCAGCAGCCTCGACAGGACTAGCAATCAGCCCCAGCATTTT.

This chain's CDR3 is CASSLGGTAYNSPLHF. The CDR3 nucleotides are TGTGCCAGCAGCTTAGGAGGGACAGCCTATAATTCACCCCTCCACTTT. The rearrangement joins TRBV7-9 to TRBJ1-6; 7 bases are shared with TRBD1. Germline-derived CDR1 and CDR2 are SEHNR and FQNEAQ (reference sequence). With 1 base clipped from V and 2 bases from J, the junction kept 2 bases outside the gene matches. The length of the CDR3 is 16 residues.

This rearrangement joins TRBV9 to TRBJ1-6, with D perhaps matching TRBD1 (5 bases). V was clipped by 4 bases and J by 6 bases, with 14 bases between them. This CDR3 has 15 amino acids. Germline V CDR1 and CDR2: SGDLS, YYNGEE. CDR3 DNA: TGTGCCAGCAGCCCACGACAGACACCTAATTCACCCCTCCACTTT. It codes for CASSPRQTPNSPLHF. The full variable domain, in which reference TRBV9 and TRBJ1-6 provide the parts outside the CDR3, is DSGVTQTPKHLITATGQRVTLRCSPRSGDLSVYWYQQSLDQGLQFLIQYYNGEERAKGNILERFSAQQFPDLHSELNLSSLELGDSALYFCASSPRQTPNSPLHFGNGTRLTVT.

The V call is TRBV30, the J call TRBJ1-5, with D unresolved. Germline CDR1 GTSNPN, CDR2 SVGIG (reference sequence). This CDR3 has 13 amino acids. The ends were cut back, 0 bases at V and 6 bases at J, with 9 bases in the middle. The DNA for the CDR3 is TGTGCCTGGAGTGTAAATTCGGCTCAGCCCCAGCATTTT. Protein sequence: CAWSVNSAQPQHF.

The genes are TRBV7-2 and TRBJ2-7; D is ambiguous. The CDR3 contains 11 residues. The V gene's germline CDR1 is SGHTA and CDR2 FQGNSA. Trimming took 5 bases from V and 6 from J, leaving 8 bases between them. The CDR3 is CASSGYSEQYF. The DNA of the CDR3 is TGTGCCAGCAGCGGCTATTCCGAGCAGTACTTC.

There are a few counts of this clone. The chain employs TRBV1 and TRBJ2-4; the D segment call TRBD1 is taken from the table without a DNA check. TRBV1 is noted as a pseudogene. The CDR3 length is 15 residues. In nucleotides, the CDR3 is TGCACCAGCAGCCATGGACCGGGACACATAAACATTCAGTACTTC. Translated, it gives CTSSHGPGHINIQYF.

The J gene is TRBJ1-1, the V gene TRBV7-9; D remains ambiguous. Germline lookup yields CDR1 SEHNR and CDR2 FQNEAQ (reference sequence). Deletions cut 5 bases from V and 1 base from J, with 8 bases between. The CDR3 is made up of 13 amino acids. This chain's CDR3 is CASSIKANTEAFF. The CDR3 coding sequence is TGTGCCAGCAGCATCAAAGCGAACACTGAAGCTTTCTTT.

The V call is TRBV15, the J call TRBJ2-7; 8 bases map to TRBD1. V gave up 6 bases and J gave up 5 bases; unmatched junction bases: 3. This CDR3 spans 12 amino acids. Germline V gene lookup returns CDR1 LNHNV and CDR2 YYDKDF (reference sequence). The DNA of the CDR3 is TGTGCCACCAGTGGACAGGGCAACGAGCAGTACTTC. Translating it yields CATSGQGNEQYF.

The V and J genes are TRBV5-5 and TRBJ1-2, with 7 bases fitting TRBD1. The germline gives CDR1 SGHKS, CDR2 YYEKEE (reference sequence). V lost 0 bases and J lost 4; bases outside the gene matches: 9. This CDR3 contains 16 residues. DNA for the CDR3: TGTGCCAGCAGCTTGGGGAGGGGTACAGGGGCCTATGGCTACACCTTC. This encodes CASSLGRGTGAYGYTF. Full variable domain (missing parts from reference TRBV5-5 and TRBJ1-2): DAGVTQSPTHLIKTRGQQVTLRCSPISGHKSVSWYQQVLGQGPQFIFQYYEKEERGRGNFPDRFSARQFPNYSSELNVNALLLGDSALYLCASSLGRGTGAYGYTFGSGTRLTVV.